These 17 T cell receptor beta chains were all obtained from the same sample, sequenced in a study of CD8 T cells in Susac syndrome. A quantity of about 0.45 to 1 ug RNA underwent reverse transcription using random hexamers. One entry per CDR3 protein, called by TCRdb with MiXCR from the immunoSEQ multiplex PCR reads. The table lists roughly 110,000 distinct CDR3 sequences, 92% of them singletons, with roughly 0.14% in the top ten. The sequenced sample was CD4+ T cells from PBMCs. The receptors were sampled from a human donor in good health.

This clonotype was picked up one time. The chain uses TRBV28 and TRBJ1-6, with D unresolved. This CDR3 has 15 amino acids. V lost 5 bases to trimming and J lost 10 bases, with 18 bases between them. Germline V lookup: CDR1 MDHEN, CDR2 SYDVKM. The CDR3 region has the DNA TGTGCCAGCAGTCCCGAGTTGGGGTTTAGGTCACCCCTCCACTTT. It yields the protein CASSPELGFRSPLHF.

The J gene is TRBJ1-1, the V gene TRBV6-6; D might be TRBD1 (5 bases). There are 15 residues in the CDR3. Looked up from germline, CDR1 is MNHNY and CDR2 is SVGAGI (reference sequence). The V gene lost 7 bases and the J gene lost 1 base, with 16 bases spanning the gap. CDR3 region: CASTWGGGGNTEAFF. The CDR3 DNA reads as TGTGCCAGCACCTGGGGCGGGGGGGGGAACACTGAAGCTTTCTTT.

The rearrangement joins TRBV20-1 to TRBJ1-5; a weak D match, TRBD1 (6 bases). CDR1 DFQATT and CDR2 SNEGSKA come from the germline V gene (reference sequence). V lost 7 bases and J 5 bases, leaving 18 bases between the germline ends. The CDR3 is 14 amino acids. The CDR3 region is CSVKKGDLYQPQHF. The CDR3 DNA follows: TGCAGTGTCAAAAAGGGGGATCTCTATCAGCCCCAGCATTTT.

The chain is built from TRBV5-1 and TRBJ2-7; tentative D call: TRBD2 (6 bases). Deletions cut 0 bases from V and 1 base from J, with 8 bases between. The germline V gene has CDR1 SGHRS and CDR2 YFSETQ. There are 14 residues in the CDR3. The CDR3 DNA reads TGCGCCAGCAGCTTGGTGGAGGGATCCTACGAGCAGTACTTC. This gives the protein CASSLVEGSYEQYF. Using reference TRBV5-1 and TRBJ2-7 for the parts outside the CDR3, the full variable domain is KAGVTQTPRYLIKTRGQQVTLSCSPISGHRSVSWYQQTPGQGLQFLFEYFSETQRNKGNFPGRFSGRQFSNSRSEMNVSTLELGDSALYLCASSLVEGSYEQYFGPGTRLTVT.

V and J are TRBV2 and TRBJ1-1; TRBD1 is a possible D gene (5 bases). The germline V gene encodes CDR1 SNHLY and CDR2 FYNNEI. V lost 6 bases, J lost 2 bases, and 16 bases lay in between. This CDR3 spans 15 amino acids. The CDR3 loop reads CASREVGGINTEAFF. CDR3 sequence (DNA): TGTGCCAGCAGGGAGGTCGGGGGTATAAACACTGAAGCTTTCTTT.

This chain connects TRBV4-2 to TRBJ1-1, with 7 bases identical to TRBD1. The CDR3 loop spans 14 amino acids. J gave up 4 bases and V 1 base, and 3 bases lay outside the gene matches. Germline CDR1 reads LGHNA; CDR2 reads YNFKEQ. CDR3 in DNA: TGTGCCAGCAGCCAAGTAGGGGGCCGCACTGAAGCTTTCTTT. It yields the protein CASSQVGGRTEAFF.

The V gene is TRBV19, the J gene TRBJ1-4, with 10 positions matching TRBD1. The CDR3 covers 14 residues. Germline V gene sequence: CDR1 LNHDA, CDR2 SQIVND (reference sequence). V lost 8 bases, J lost 8 bases, and 8 bases stayed unmatched. The CDR3 DNA sequence: TGTGCCAGTGGGACGACAGGGGGCTCGGAAAAACTGTTTTTT. Its protein product is CASGTTGGSEKLFF.

In DNA form, the CDR3 reads TGCAGCGTTGCTATAGGACCGAGAAACACTGAAGCTTTCTTT. Its protein is CSVAIGPRNTEAFF. The rearrangement links TRBV29-1 to TRBJ1-1; no clear D gene. Germline V CDR1 and CDR2: SQVTM, ANQGSEA. The CDR3 loop spans 14 amino acids. Trimming pared 4 bases from V and 2 bases from J, leaving 14 bases between.

The genes are TRBV7-9 and TRBJ1-1, with D possibly TRBD1 on 5 matching bases. V was pared by 2 bases and J by 10 bases, with 11 bases between. Germline CDR1 reads SEHNR; CDR2 reads FQNEAQ (reference sequence). The CDR3 runs to 12 residues. Here the CDR3 DNA reads TGTGCCAGCAGCTTACCCGATAGGGGAGCTTTCTTT. It translates to CASSLPDRGAFF.

The chain joins TRBV20-1 to TRBJ2-1, with no clear D. Germline V CDR1 and CDR2: DFQATT, SNEGSKA (reference sequence). CDR3 size: 13 residues. Trimming removed 3 bases from V and 2 bases from J, with 8 bases in between. The CDR3 coding sequence is TGCAGTGCTAGCGGGCGACCCTACAATGAGCAGTTCTTC. Residues: CSASGRPYNEQFF.

Remarks on this clonotype: Germline and junction disagree at one end, which may indicate a read error. V gene TRBV7-7 combines with J gene TRBJ1-1; maybe TRBD1 (5 bases). CDR3 length equals 14 residues. Looked up from germline, CDR1 is SSHAT and CDR2 is FNYEAQ (reference sequence). CDR3 nucleotide sequence: TGTGCTAGCAGCCCCATGAGGGGTACCACTGAAGCTTTCTTT. Translated: CASSPMRGTTEAFF.

V gene TRBV10-3 combines with J gene TRBJ2-7, with 9 positions matching TRBD1. Germline values: CDR1 ENHRY, CDR2 SYGVKD. J gave up 2 bases and V 6 bases, and 11 bases lay outside the gene matches. The CDR3 extends over 16 amino acids. The CDR3 DNA sequence: TGTGCCATCAGGGGACAGGGTCGATCTTTTGCCTACGAGCAGTACTTC. Translated, it gives CAIRGQGRSFAYEQYF.

Here the CDR3 reads CASSKFGILSEQNQETQYF. The CDR3 coding sequence is TGTGCCAGCAGCAAATTTGGAATCCTGTCGGAACAGAATCAAGAGACCCAGTACTTC. The gene calls are TRBV21-1 and TRBJ2-5; no check of the table's D call, TRBD1, against the DNA was made. TRBV21-1 is a pseudogene locus. This CDR3 region has 19 residues.

The V and J genes are TRBV10-3 and TRBJ1-1; TRBD1 is a possible D gene (5 bases). Germline V gene lookup returns CDR1 ENHRY and CDR2 SYGVKD. This CDR3 spans 14 amino acids. Deletions cut 6 bases from V and 3 bases from J, with 14 bases between. The CDR3 DNA sequence: TGTGCCATCAGACGGACAATCGCGGACACTGAAGCTTTCTTT. This encodes CAIRRTIADTEAFF.

The V and J genes are TRBV20-1 and TRBJ1-3, with 10 nucleotides matching TRBD1. The CDR3 runs to 15 residues. J was trimmed by 2 bases and V by 6 bases; bases with no gene match: 7. Looked up from germline, CDR1 is DFQATT and CDR2 is SNEGSKA (reference sequence). The CDR3 protein is CSADSGQGTGNTIYF. Written as DNA, the CDR3 is TGCAGTGCGGACTCGGGACAGGGGACTGGAAACACCATATATTTT.

The chain employs TRBV12-3 or TRBV12-4 and TRBJ2-1; 9 positions match TRBD1. V shed 4 bases and J 2 bases; nucleotides not matched to a gene: 3. The CDR3 consists of 15 residues. The CDR3 DNA sequence: TGTGCCAGCAGTTGGGGACAGGGACCCTACAATGAGCAGTTCTTC. Amino acid sequence: CASSWGQGPYNEQFF.

Only one count was recorded for this clonotype. This chain uses TRBV5-1 with TRBJ1-2; unclear D gene. The CDR3 is 15 residues long. Per germline, CDR1 SGHRS and CDR2 YFSETQ. V lost 0 bases and J 8 bases, leaving 17 bases between the germline ends. The DNA of the CDR3 is TGCGCCAGCAGCTTGGTAGGAAGGGAAAGCGGCGGCTACACCTTC. It yields the protein CASSLVGRESGGYTF.